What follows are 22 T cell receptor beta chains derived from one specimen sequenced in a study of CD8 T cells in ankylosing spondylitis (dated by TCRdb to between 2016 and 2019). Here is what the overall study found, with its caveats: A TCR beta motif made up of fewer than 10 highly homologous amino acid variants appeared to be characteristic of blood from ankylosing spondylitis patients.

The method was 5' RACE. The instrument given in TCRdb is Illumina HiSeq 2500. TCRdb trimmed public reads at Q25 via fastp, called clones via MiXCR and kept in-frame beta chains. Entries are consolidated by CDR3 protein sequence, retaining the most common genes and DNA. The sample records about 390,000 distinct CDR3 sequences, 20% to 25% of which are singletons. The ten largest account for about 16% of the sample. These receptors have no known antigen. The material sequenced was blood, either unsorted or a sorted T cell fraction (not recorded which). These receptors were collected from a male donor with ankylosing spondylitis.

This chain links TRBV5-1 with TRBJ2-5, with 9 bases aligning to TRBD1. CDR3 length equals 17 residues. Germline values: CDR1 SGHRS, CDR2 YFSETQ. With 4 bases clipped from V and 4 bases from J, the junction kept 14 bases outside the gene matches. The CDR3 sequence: CASSEDRGPLDGETQYF. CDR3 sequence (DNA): TGCGCCAGCAGCGAGGACAGGGGTCCTCTTGACGGAGAGACCCAGTACTTC. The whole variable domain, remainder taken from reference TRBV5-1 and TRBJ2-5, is KAGVTQTPRYLIKTRGQQVTLSCSPISGHRSVSWYQQTPGQGLQFLFEYFSETQRNKGNFPGRFSGRQFSNSRSEMNVSTLELGDSALYLCASSEDRGPLDGETQYFGPGTRLLVL.

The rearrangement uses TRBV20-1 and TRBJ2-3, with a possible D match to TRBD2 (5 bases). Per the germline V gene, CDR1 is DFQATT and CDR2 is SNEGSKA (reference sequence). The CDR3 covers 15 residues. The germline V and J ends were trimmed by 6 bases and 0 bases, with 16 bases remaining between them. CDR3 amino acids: CSAPGPLASTDTQYF. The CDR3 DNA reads TGCAGTGCCCCGGGCCCGCTAGCTAGCACAGATACGCAGTATTTT.

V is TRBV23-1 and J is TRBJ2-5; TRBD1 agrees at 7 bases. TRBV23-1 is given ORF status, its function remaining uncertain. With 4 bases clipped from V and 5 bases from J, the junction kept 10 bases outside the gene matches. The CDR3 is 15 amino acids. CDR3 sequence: CASSLRDRAVETQYF. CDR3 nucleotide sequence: TGCGCCAGCAGTCTACGTGACAGGGCAGTGGAGACCCAGTACTTC.

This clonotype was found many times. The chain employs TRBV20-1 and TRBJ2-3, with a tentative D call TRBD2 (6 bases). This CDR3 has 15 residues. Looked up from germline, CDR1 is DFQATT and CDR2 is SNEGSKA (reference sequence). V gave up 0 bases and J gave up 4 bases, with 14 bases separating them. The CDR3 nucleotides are TGCAGTGCTAGAGATTCAACGGGAGCCGCAGATACGCAGTATTTT. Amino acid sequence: CSARDSTGAADTQYF.

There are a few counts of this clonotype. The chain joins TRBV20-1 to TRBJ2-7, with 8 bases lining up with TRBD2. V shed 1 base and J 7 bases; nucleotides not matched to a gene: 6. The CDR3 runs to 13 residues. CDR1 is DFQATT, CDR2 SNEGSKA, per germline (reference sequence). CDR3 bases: TGCAGTGCTAGAGCGGGAGGGCCACGAGAGCAGTACTTC. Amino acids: CSARAGGPREQYF.

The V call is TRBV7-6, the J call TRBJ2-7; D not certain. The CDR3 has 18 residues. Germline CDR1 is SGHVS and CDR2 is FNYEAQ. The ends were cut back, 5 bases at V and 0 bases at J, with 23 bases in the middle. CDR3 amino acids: CASSPGWRRQPYSYEQYF. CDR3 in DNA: TGTGCCAGCAGCCCCGGGTGGCGGAGACAACCTTACTCCTACGAGCAGTACTTC.

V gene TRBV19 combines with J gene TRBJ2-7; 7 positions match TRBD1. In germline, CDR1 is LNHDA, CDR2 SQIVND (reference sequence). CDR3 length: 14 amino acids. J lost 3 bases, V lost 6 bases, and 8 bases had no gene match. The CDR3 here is CASRNRDRVYEQYF. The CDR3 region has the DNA TGTGCCAGTAGAAACCGGGACAGAGTCTACGAGCAGTACTTC.

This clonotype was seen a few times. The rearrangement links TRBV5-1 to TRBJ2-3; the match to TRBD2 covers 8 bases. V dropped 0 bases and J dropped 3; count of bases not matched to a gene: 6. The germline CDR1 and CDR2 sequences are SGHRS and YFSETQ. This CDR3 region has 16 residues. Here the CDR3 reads CASSLEATGGTDTQYF. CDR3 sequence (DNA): TGCGCCAGCAGCTTGGAAGCTACGGGAGGGACAGATACGCAGTATTTT.

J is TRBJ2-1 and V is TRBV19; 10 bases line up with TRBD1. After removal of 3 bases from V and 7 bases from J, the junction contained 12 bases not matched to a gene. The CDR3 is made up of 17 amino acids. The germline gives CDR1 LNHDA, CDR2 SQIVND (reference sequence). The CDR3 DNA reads TGTGCCAGTAGTATCGAAAGTTTGCGACAGGGGGCGAATGAGCAGTTCTTC. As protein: CASSIESLRQGANEQFF.

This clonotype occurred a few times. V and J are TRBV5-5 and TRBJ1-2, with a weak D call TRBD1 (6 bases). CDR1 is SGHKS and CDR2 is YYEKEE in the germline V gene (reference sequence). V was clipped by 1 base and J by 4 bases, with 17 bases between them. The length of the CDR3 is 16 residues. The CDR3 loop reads CASSLRSAGVVYGYTF. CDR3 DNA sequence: TGTGCCAGCAGCTTGAGGTCTGCAGGGGTAGTCTATGGCTACACCTTC.

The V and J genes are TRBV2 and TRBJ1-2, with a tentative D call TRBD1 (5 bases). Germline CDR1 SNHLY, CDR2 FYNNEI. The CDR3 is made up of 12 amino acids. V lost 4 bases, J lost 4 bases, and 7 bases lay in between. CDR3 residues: CASSVRAYGYTF. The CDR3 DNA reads TGTGCCAGCAGTGTCAGGGCCTATGGCTACACCTTC.

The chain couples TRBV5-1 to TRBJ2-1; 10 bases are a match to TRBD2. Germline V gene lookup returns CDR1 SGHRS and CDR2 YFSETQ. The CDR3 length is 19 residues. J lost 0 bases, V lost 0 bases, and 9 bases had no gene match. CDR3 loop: CASSLGRLAGPSSYNEQFF. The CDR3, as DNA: TGCGCCAGCAGCTTGGGGCGACTAGCGGGCCCGAGCTCCTACAATGAGCAGTTCTTC. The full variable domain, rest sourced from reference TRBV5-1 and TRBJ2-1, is KAGVTQTPRYLIKTRGQQVTLSCSPISGHRSVSWYQQTPGQGLQFLFEYFSETQRNKGNFPGRFSGRQFSNSRSEMNVSTLELGDSALYLCASSLGRLAGPSSYNEQFFGPGTRLTVL.

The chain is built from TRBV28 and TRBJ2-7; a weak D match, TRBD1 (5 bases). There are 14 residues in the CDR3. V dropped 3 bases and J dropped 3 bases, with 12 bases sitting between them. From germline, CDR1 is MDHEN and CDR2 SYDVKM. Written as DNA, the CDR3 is TGTGCCAGCAGTTTTTTAGGGGCACGCTACGAGCAGTACTTC. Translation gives CASSFLGARYEQYF.

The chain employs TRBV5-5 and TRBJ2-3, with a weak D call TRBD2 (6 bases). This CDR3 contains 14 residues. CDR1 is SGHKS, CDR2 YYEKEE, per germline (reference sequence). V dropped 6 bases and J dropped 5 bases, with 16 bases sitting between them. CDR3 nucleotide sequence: TGTGCCAGCACCCTCGGGGGAGTTCTAGATACGCAGTATTTT. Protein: CASTLGGVLDTQYF.

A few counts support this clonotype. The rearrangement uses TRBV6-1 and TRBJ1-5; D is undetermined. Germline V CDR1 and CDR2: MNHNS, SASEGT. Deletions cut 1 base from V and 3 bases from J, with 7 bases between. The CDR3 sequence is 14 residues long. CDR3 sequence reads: CASSEDRNNQPQHF. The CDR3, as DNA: TGTGCCAGCAGTGAAGACAGAAACAATCAGCCCCAGCATTTT.

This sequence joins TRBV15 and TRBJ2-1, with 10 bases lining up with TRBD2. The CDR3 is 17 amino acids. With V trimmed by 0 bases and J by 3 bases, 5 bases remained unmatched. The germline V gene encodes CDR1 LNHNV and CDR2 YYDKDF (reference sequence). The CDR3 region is CATSRELASGSYNEQFF. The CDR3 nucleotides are TGTGCCACCAGCAGAGAGCTGGCTAGCGGGAGCTACAATGAGCAGTTCTTC.

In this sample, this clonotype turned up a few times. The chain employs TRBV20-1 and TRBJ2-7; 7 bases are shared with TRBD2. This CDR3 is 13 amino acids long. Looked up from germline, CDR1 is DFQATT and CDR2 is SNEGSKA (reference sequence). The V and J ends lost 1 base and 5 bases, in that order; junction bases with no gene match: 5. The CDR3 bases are TGCAGTGCTAGAGGCGGGAGTTTCAACGAGCAGTACTTC. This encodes CSARGGSFNEQYF.

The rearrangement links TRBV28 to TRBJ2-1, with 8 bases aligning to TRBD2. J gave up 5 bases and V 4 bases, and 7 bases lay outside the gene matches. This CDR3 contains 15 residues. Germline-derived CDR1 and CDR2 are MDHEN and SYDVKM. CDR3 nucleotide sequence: TGTGCCAGCAGTTCCTTAGCGGGACAACACAATGAGCAGTTCTTC. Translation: CASSSLAGQHNEQFF.

The CDR3 coding sequence is TGTGCCATCAGTGAGTCGCGGCATTATAGCAATCAGCCCCAGCATTTT. Protein product: CAISESRHYSNQPQHF. This chain links TRBV10-3 with TRBJ1-5; D remains unclear. CDR3 length: 16 amino acids. The ends were cut back, 0 bases at V and 0 bases at J, with 9 bases in the middle. The germline V gene encodes CDR1 ENHRY and CDR2 SYGVKD.

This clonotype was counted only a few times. CDR3: CASSQDFGWRGDEQFF. Written as DNA, the CDR3 is TGCGCCAGCAGCCAAGATTTTGGTTGGAGGGGGGATGAGCAGTTCTTC. The chain recombines TRBV4-3 with TRBJ2-1, with D perhaps being TRBD1 or TRBD2 (6 bases each). The CDR3 consists of 16 residues. V lost 0 bases and J lost 8, with 17 bases in between. Germline loops: CDR1 LGHNA, CDR2 YSLEER.

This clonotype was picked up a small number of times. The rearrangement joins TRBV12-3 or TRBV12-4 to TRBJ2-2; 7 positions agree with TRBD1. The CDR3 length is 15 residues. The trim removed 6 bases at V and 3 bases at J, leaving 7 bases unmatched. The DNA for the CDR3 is TGTGCCAGCAGCCCAACAGGGGTTCACACCGGGGAGCTGTTTTTT. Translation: CASSPTGVHTGELFF.

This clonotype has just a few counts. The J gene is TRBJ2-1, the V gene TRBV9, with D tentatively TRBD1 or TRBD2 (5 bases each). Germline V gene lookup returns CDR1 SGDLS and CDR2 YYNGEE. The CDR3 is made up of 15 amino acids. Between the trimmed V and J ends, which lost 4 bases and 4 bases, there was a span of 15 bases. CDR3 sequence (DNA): TGTGCCAGCAGCCCCCGTGAGGGGATTTACAATGAGCAGTTCTTC. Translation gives CASSPREGIYNEQFF.